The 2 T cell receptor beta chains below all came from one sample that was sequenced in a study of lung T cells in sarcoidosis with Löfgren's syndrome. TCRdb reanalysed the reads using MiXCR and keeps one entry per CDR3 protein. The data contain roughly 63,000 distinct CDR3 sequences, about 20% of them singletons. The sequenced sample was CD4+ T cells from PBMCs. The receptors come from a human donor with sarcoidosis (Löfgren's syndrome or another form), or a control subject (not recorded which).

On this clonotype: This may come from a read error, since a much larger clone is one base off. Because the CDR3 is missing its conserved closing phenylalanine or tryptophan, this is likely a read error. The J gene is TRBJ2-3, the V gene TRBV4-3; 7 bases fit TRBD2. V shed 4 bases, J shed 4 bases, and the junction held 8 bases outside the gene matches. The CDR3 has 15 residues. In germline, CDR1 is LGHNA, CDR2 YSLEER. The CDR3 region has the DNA TGCGCCAGCAGCCTCGGACTAGTAGCGGCAGATACGCAGTATCTT. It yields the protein CASSLGLVAADTQYL.

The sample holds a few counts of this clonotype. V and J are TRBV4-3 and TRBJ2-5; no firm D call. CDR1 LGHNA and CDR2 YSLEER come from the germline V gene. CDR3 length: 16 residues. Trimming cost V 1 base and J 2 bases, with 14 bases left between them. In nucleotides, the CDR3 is TGCGCCAGCAGCCAAGCGTTCGGGCGGAAACAAGAGACCCAGTACTTC. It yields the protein CASSQAFGRKQETQYF.